The rows below give T cell receptor beta chains drawn from one sample of a study of blood T cell repertoires in COVID-19. Data came from immunoSEQ multiplex PCR; TCRdb stores just in-frame clones and leaves some out. The sample contains 180,000 or so clones, about 85% of which appear only once. Material for sequencing was peripheral blood. These receptors originate from a woman in her 70s with COVID-19, enrolled during active disease. The CDR3 runs from the conserved cysteine through the conserved F or W. The order of the fields is D gene, V gene, J gene, clone size, CDR3 protein, CDR3 DNA. D genes are given only for firm matches. Expanded clones get a size class; other rows say once, few or many, or leave the size out.

TRBD2	TRBV5-5	TRBJ2-3	-	CASSPAGDTDTQYF	TGTGCCAGCAGCCCGGCGGGGGACACAGATACGCAGTATTTT
-	TRBV3-1/TRBV3-2	TRBJ1-1	-	CASSQESGWSFF	TGTGCCAGCAGCCAAGAATCCGGGTGGTCTTTCTTT
-	TRBV6-2/TRBV6-3	TRBJ1-5	-	CASSYFANRANQPQHF	TGTGCCAGCAGTTACTTCGCAAACAGGGCCAATCAGCCCCAGCATTTT
-	TRBV7-8	TRBJ2-5	-	CASSLGAAPQETQYF	TGTGCCAGCAGCTTAGGGGCTGCCCCACAAGAGACCCAGTACTTC
TRBD1	TRBV14	TRBJ2-7	-	CASSQGDSYSYEQYF	TGTGCCAGCAGCCAAGGGGACAGTTATTCCTACGAGCAGTACTTC
TRBD1	TRBV28	TRBJ1-1	-	CASSEGQGNTEAFF	TGTGCCAGCAGTGAGGGACAGGGGAACACTGAAGCTTTCTTT
-	TRBV28	TRBJ1-5	-	CASTRVNQPQHF	TGTGCCAGCACGCGAGTTAATCAGCCCCAGCATTTT
-	TRBV18	TRBJ2-1	few	CASSPPSEDEQFF	TGTGCCAGCTCACCACCATCGGAGGATGAGCAGTTCTTC
-	TRBV5-1	TRBJ1-2	-	CASSPRPGGGYGYTF	TGCGCCAGCAGCCCCCGACCGGGAGGAGGGTATGGCTACACCTTC
TRBD1	TRBV11-2	TRBJ1-1	-	CASSVGQTNTEAFF	TGTGCCAGCAGCGTGGGACAGACGAACACTGAAGCTTTCTTT
TRBD1	TRBV28	TRBJ1-3	few	CASRGQGYFSGNTIYF	TGTGCCAGCAGAGGACAGGGTTACTTCTCTGGAAACACCATATATTTT
-	TRBV12-3/TRBV12-4	TRBJ1-5	-	CASSPTGVRPQHF	TGTGCCAGCAGTCCTACGGGGGTTCGGCCCCAGCATTTT
TRBD1	TRBV5-1	TRBJ2-2	-	CASSPGQGDTGELFF	TGCGCCAGCAGCCCGGGACAGGGGGACACCGGGGAGCTGTTTTTT
-	TRBV12-3/TRBV12-4	TRBJ1-2	-	CASRYREKDGYTF	TGTGCCAGCAGGTACAGGGAAAAGGATGGCTACACCTTC
TRBD2	TRBV10-2	TRBJ2-3	-	CASSTSGVGDTQYF	TGCGCCAGCAGCACTAGCGGGGTTGGGGATACGCAGTATTTT
-	TRBV9	TRBJ1-5	-	CASSTSGGANQPQHF	TGTGCCAGCAGCACTTCTGGCGGGGCCAATCAGCCCCAGCATTTT
-	TRBV6-5	TRBJ1-1	once	CASTPGEGEYTEAFF	TGTGCCAGCACTCCAGGGGAGGGGGAGTACACTGAAGCTTTCTTT
-	TRBV2	TRBJ2-1	-	CASSEARTNNEQFF	TGTGCCAGCAGTGAAGCGCGCACCAACAATGAGCAGTTCTTC
-	TRBV19	TRBJ1-5	-	CASSSLISKQPQHF	TGTGCCAGTAGTTCACTGATATCTAAACAGCCCCAGCATTTT
-	TRBV6-1	TRBJ1-1	-	CASTSMGGNTEAFF	TGTGCCAGCACCTCCATGGGGGGGAACACTGAAGCTTTCTTT
TRBD2	TRBV19	TRBJ2-3	few	CASSLLPLAGDPDTQYF	TGTGCCAGTAGTCTTCTCCCTCTAGCGGGAGACCCAGATACGCAGTATTTT
TRBD1	TRBV11-3	TRBJ2-1	-	CASSLGRGSSYNEQFF	TGTGCCAGCAGCTTAGGCAGGGGGAGCTCCTACAATGAGCAGTTCTTC
-	TRBV24-1	TRBJ2-1	-	CATQSSSYNEQFF	TGTGCCACCCAATCGAGCTCCTACAATGAGCAGTTCTTC
-	TRBV20-1	TRBJ2-1	once	CSFGVEQFF	TGCAGTTTCGGGGTTGAGCAGTTCTTC
-	TRBV19	TRBJ1-5	-	CASSVLSSNQPQHF	TGTGCCAGTAGTGTCCTTTCGTCTAATCAGCCCCAGCATTTT
TRBD1	TRBV19	TRBJ1-1	-	CASSLPYGQGNSEAFF	TGTGCCAGTAGTTTACCGTATGGACAGGGTAACAGTGAAGCTTTCTTT
TRBD2	TRBV5-5	TRBJ2-1	-	CASLPGLARDEQFF	TGTGCCAGCTTGCCGGGACTAGCCCGGGATGAGCAGTTCTTC
-	TRBV18	TRBJ1-5	few	CASSAGVGNNQPQHF	TGTGCCAGCTCAGCAGGGGTTGGGAACAATCAGCCCCAGCATTTT
-	TRBV5-1	TRBJ1-6	-	CASSHDRSSYNSPLHF	TGCGCCAGCAGCCACGACAGGAGCTCCTATAATTCACCCCTCCACTTT
-	TRBV20-1	TRBJ1-1	-	CSAHAKEAFF	TGCAGTGCGCACGCTAAGGAAGCTTTCTTT
TRBD2	TRBV27	TRBJ2-1	-	CASSRLAGVFEQFF	TGTGCCAGCAGCCGACTAGCGGGAGTATTTGAGCAGTTCTTC
-	TRBV15	TRBJ2-7	-	CATSRDSFYEQYF	TGTGCCACCAGCAGAGATAGTTTCTACGAGCAGTACTTC
-	TRBV5-6	TRBJ1-3	-	CASSLTGRSGNTIYF	TGTGCCAGCAGCTTGACAGGGCGCTCTGGAAACACCATATATTTT
TRBD2	TRBV7-2	TRBJ2-7	-	CASSPRTGGTRTYEQYF	TGTGCCAGCAGCCCGAGGACGGGGGGGACTAGAACTTACGAGCAGTACTTC
-	TRBV3-1/TRBV3-2	TRBJ2-3	-	CASSLGLRTDTQYF	TGTGCCAGCAGCCTAGGACTGCGCACAGATACGCAGTATTTT
-	TRBV6-1	TRBJ1-6	once	CASSEAMPAGGFRNSPLHF	TGTGCCAGCAGTGAAGCCATGCCGGCGGGGGGGTTTCGGAATTCACCCCTCCACTTT
-	TRBV20-1	TRBJ2-1	-	CSASTSIHEQFF	TGCAGTGCTAGTACTAGCATCCATGAGCAGTTCTTC
-	TRBV4-1	TRBJ1-4	-	CASSRHGNEKLFF	TGCGCCAGCAGCCGACATGGAAATGAAAAACTGTTTTTT
-	TRBV20-1	TRBJ1-4	-	CSASNSNEKLFF	TGCAGTGCTAGTAACTCGAATGAAAAACTGTTTTTT
-	TRBV7-2	TRBJ1-2	-	CASSLAMKQGRGYTF	TGTGCCAGCAGCTTGGCGATGAAACAGGGCCGCGGCTACACCTTC
-	TRBV6-6	TRBJ2-1	-	CASSRAGRGPYNEQFF	TGTGCCAGCAGCCGGGCTGGGCGGGGGCCCTACAATGAGCAGTTCTTC
-	TRBV27	TRBJ2-2	-	CASSRKTGTDTGELFF	TGTGCCAGCAGTCGCAAAACAGGGACCGACACCGGGGAGCTGTTTTTT
-	TRBV15	TRBJ1-6	-	CATSRDQGLGNSPLHF	TGTGCCACCAGCAGAGATCAGGGACTAGGAAATTCACCCCTCCACTTT
TRBD2	TRBV9	TRBJ2-1	-	CASSVASGIVNEQFF	TGTGCCAGCAGCGTAGCAAGCGGGATTGTCAATGAGCAGTTCTTC
-	TRBV4-1	TRBJ2-1	-	CASSQDGGYNEQFF	TGCGCCAGCAGCCAAGACGGGGGATACAATGAGCAGTTCTTC
TRBD2	TRBV3-1/TRBV3-2	TRBJ2-3	-	CASSQDLRTSGTDTQYF	TGTGCCAGCAGCCAAGATCTTCGGACTAGCGGCACAGATACGCAGTATTTT
TRBD2	TRBV7-8	TRBJ2-3	-	CASRQPRRTSGTTDTQYF	TGTGCCAGCAGGCAACCCAGGCGGACTAGCGGAACCACAGATACGCAGTATTTT
TRBD1	TRBV30	TRBJ2-7	-	CAWSRSGGGYEQYF	TGTGCCTGGAGTCGGTCAGGGGGCGGCTACGAGCAGTACTTC
TRBD1	TRBV11-3	TRBJ1-5	-	CASSFRSPQQGQPQHF	TGTGCCAGCAGCTTTAGATCCCCACAACAGGGGCAGCCCCAGCATTTT
-	TRBV5-1	TRBJ1-1	few	CASSLRTRNTEAFF	TGCGCCAGCAGCTTGAGGACAAGGAACACTGAAGCTTTCTTT
-	TRBV24-1	TRBJ1-5	-	CATSPPGEPQHF	TGTGCCACCTCTCCACCGGGGGAGCCCCAGCATTTT
-	TRBV6-1	TRBJ2-5	-	CASSDPGLRETQYF	TGTGCCAGCAGTGACCCGGGACTCCGGGAGACCCAGTACTTC
TRBD1	TRBV14	TRBJ1-1	-	CASSLKGAEAFF	TGTGCCAGCAGCCTAAAGGGGGCTGAGGCTTTCTTT
TRBD2	TRBV13	TRBJ2-2	-	CASTRGAGELFF	TGTGCCAGCACTCGGGGGGCCGGGGAGCTGTTTTTT
-	TRBV30	TRBJ2-5	once	CAWGQQETQYF	TGTGCCTGGGGGCAACAAGAGACCCAGTACTTC